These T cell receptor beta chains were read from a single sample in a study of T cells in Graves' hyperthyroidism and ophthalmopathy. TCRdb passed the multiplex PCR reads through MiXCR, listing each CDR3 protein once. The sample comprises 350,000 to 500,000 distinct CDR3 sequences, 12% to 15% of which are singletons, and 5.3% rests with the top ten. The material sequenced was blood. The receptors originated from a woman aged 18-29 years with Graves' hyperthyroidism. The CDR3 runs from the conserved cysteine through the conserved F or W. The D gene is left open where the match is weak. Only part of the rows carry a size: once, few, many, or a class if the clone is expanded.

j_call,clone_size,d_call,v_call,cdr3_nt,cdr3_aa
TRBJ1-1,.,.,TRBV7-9,TGTGCCAGCAGCTTAGGAATCGGGCCAGGCGCTGAAGCTTTCTTT,CASSLGIGPGAEAFF
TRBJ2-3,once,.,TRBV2,TGTGCCACCAAACGAGGAACAAACACAGATACGCAGTATTTT,CATKRGTNTDTQYF
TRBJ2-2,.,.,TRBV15,TGTGCCGCCAGCAGCGGGAACACCGGGGAGCTGTTTTTT,CAASSGNTGELFF
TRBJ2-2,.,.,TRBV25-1,TGTGCCAGTTCGGGTCGAGTGGGCGGGGAGCTGTTTTTT,CASSGRVGGELFF
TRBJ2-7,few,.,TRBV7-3,TGTGCCAGCAAGTCGTCCGGGGAAGAGGTCGAGCAGTACTTC,CASKSSGEEVEQYF
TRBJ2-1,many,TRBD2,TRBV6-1,TGTGCCACCCAACTAGCGGGCCCCTCCTACAATGAGCAGTTCTTC,CATQLAGPSYNEQFF
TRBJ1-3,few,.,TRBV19,TGTGCCAGTAGTCCAGGACACCGCCTCTCTGGAAACACCATATATTTT,CASSPGHRLSGNTIYF
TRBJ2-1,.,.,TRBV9,TGTGCCAGCAGTGATGCCTCCTACAATGAGCAGTTCTTC,CASSDASYNEQFF
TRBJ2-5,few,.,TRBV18,TGTGCCAGCTCCAGGACCGGCATAGAGACCCAGTACTTC,CASSRTGIETQYF
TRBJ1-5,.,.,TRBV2,TGTGCCAGCAGTCCCAGGGGCGCGGGTGATCAGCCCCAGCATTTT,CASSPRGAGDQPQHF
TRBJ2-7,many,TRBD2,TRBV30,TGTGCCTGGGCTAGCGGGGTTGGCCGTTGGGAGCAGTACTTC,CAWASGVGRWEQYF
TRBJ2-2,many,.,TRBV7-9,TGTGCCAGCATATCCGGGAACACCGGGGAGCTGTTTTTT,CASISGNTGELFF
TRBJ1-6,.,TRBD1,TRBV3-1,TGTGCCAGCAGCCATGGACAGGGGGCGACTCCTAATTCACCCCTCCACTTT,CASSHGQGATPNSPLHF
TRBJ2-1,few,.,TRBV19,TGTGCCAGTAGGGAGTCCATCTACAATGAGCAGTTCTTC,CASRESIYNEQFF
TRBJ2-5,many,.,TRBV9,TGTGCCAGCAGCCGCTCGACCCAGGGAGAAGAGACCCAGTACTTC,CASSRSTQGEETQYF
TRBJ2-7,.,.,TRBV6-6,TGTGCCAGCAGTTACAGGGGGTCCCACGAGCAGTACTTC,CASSYRGSHEQYF
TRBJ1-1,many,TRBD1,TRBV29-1,TGCAGCGAGGGACAGGGGAGTACTGAAGCTTTCTTT,CSEGQGSTEAFF
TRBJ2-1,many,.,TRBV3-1,TGTGCCAGCAGCCAAAACCCGAATGAGCAGTTCTTC,CASSQNPNEQFF
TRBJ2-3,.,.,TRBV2,TGTGCCAGCAGTCCTCGAGTACAAGCCTTAGATACGCAGTATTTT,CASSPRVQALDTQYF
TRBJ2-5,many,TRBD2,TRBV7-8,TGTGCCAGCAGCTCTGCCGCGGGACTAGCGGGAGAGACCCAGTACTTC,CASSSAAGLAGETQYF
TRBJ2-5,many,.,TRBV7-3,TGTGCCAGCAGCTTAACTAGCGGCGGAAATAAAGAGACCCAGTACTTC,CASSLTSGGNKETQYF
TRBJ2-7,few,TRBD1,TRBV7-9,TGTGCCAGCAGCTTAACCCGGGACAGTTTTTACGAGCAGTACTTC,CASSLTRDSFYEQYF
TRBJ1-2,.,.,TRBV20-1,TGCAGTGCTCTCCGGGACTCACATGGCTACACCTTC,CSALRDSHGYTF
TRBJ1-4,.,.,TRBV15,TGTGCCACCAGCAGAGGAGAGACCCCATTTTCTGAAAAACTGTTTTTT,CATSRGETPFSEKLFF
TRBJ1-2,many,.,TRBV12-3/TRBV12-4,TGTGCCAGCAGCTATGTAGGCGGCTACACCTTC,CASSYVGGYTF
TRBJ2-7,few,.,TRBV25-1,TGTGCCAGCAGTGACGCAGACGAGCAGTACTTC,CASSDADEQYF
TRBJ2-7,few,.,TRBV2,TGTGCCAGCAAAAGTGAAGTAACATCCTACGAGCAGTACTTC,CASKSEVTSYEQYF
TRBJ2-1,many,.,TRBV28,TGTGCCAGCAGTCCCCTGAGGGCACGCAATGAGCAGTTCTTC,CASSPLRARNEQFF
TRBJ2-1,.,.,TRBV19,TGTGCCAGTAGGGGAGCTGCCCCAAACTACTACAATGAGCAGTTCTTC,CASRGAAPNYYNEQFF
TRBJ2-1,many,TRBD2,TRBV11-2,TGTGCCAGCAGCCGCTTTACTAGCGGGAGCGACAATGAGCAGTTCTTC,CASSRFTSGSDNEQFF
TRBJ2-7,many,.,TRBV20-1,TGCAGTGCTATACTTTCGGAAGGGGGTTCCTACGAGCAGTACTTC,CSAILSEGGSYEQYF
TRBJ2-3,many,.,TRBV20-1,TGCAGCTCGGTGGGGGGTAGCACAGATACGCAGTATTTT,CSSVGGSTDTQYF
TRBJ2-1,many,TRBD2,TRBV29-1,TGCAGCGCGTCGACTAGCGGGTACAATGAGCAGTTCTTC,CSASTSGYNEQFF
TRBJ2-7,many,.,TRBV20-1,TGCAGTGCTCCCCGGGACTACGAGCAGTACTTC,CSAPRDYEQYF
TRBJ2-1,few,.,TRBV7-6,TGTGCCAGCAGCCACGGTGGGTACAATGAGCAGTTCTTC,CASSHGGYNEQFF
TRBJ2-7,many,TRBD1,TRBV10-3,TGTGCCATCAGTGACCTGGGACAGGGAGGCTACGAGCAGTACTTC,CAISDLGQGGYEQYF
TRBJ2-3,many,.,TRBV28,TGTGCCAGCAGCCCACTTCGGACCGTAACCACAGATACGCAGTATTTT,CASSPLRTVTTDTQYF
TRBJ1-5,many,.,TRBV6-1,.,CASSSSGQGALSGNQPQHF
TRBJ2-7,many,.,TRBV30,TGTGCCTGGAGTTTTGCGGGGAGCGACGAGCAGTACTTC,CAWSFAGSDEQYF
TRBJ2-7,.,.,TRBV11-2,TGTGCCAGCAGCTTAGGCCGGGCAGGGTGGTACGAGCAGTACTTC,CASSLGRAGWYEQYF
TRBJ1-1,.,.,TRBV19,TGTGCCAGTAGTCCCCTCCCGACAGTTGAAGCTTTCTTT,CASSPLPTVEAFF
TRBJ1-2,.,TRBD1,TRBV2,TGTGCCAGCAGTGAAGTTCTGGGGACAGGTGTTGGCTACACCTTC,CASSEVLGTGVGYTF
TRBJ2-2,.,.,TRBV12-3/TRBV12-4,TGTGCCAGCAGTTTTGCCAGGCCCCAGAGCACCGGGGAGCCGTTTTTT,CASSFARPQSTGEPFF
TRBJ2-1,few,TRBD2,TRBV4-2,TGTGCCAGCAGCCCTCGGACTAGCCGATCCTACAATGAGCAGTTCTTC,CASSPRTSRSYNEQFF
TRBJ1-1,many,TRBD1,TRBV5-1,TGCGCCAGCAGCTTGGGTGACAGGGTCACTGAAGCTTTCTTT,CASSLGDRVTEAFF
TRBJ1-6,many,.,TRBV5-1,TGCGCCAGCAGAGAAGGGACTATTAATTCACCCCTCCACTTT,CASREGTINSPLHF
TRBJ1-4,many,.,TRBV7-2,TGTGCCAGCAGTCGGATTTCTAATGAAAAACTGTTTTTT,CASSRISNEKLFF
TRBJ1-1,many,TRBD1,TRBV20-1,TGCAGTGCTTCACCCTTGGACAGGCAGAACACTGAAGCTTTCTTT,CSASPLDRQNTEAFF
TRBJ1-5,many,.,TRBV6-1,TGTGCCAGCAGTGAAGTTGGCGGATACAATCAGCCCCAGCATTTT,CASSEVGGYNQPQHF
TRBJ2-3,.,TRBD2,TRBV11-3,TGTGCCAGCAGCTTGAGGCGGGAGTGGCCAGATACGCAGTATTTT,CASSLRREWPDTQYF
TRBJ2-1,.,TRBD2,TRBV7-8,TGTGCCAGCAGCTCCCGCGGGAGGGCGAACTCCTACAATGAGCAGTTCTTC,CASSSRGRANSYNEQFF
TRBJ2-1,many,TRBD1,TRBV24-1,TGTGCCACCAGTGGGGGACAGGGGGCTACGAATGAGCAGTTCTTC,CATSGGQGATNEQFF
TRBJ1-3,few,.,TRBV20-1,TGCAGTCTGGGAGTAGGTGACACCATATATTTT,CSLGVGDTIYF